Shown below are 15 T cell receptor beta chains from a single sample sequenced in a study of regulatory T cells in long-lasting Graves disease. The sample's time point: newly diagnosed GD, antithyroid drugs for less than 3 months. The TCR library was made from RNA extracted from PBMCs. Arm-PCR of CDR3 regions and iRepertoire HTBI primers were used to build TCR beta libraries. TCRdb recomputed calls from the multiplex PCR reads with MiXCR, one row per CDR3 protein. The profile shows around 400,000 distinct CDR3 sequences, around 15% of them singletons. The input for sequencing was peripheral blood mononuclear cells (PBMCs), taken at new diagnosis, from a patient treated with antithyroid drugs. These receptors were collected from a female donor with Graves disease.

This clonotype was counted between two and nine times. V and J are TRBV28 and TRBJ2-7; maybe TRBD1 (6 bases). Germline loops: CDR1 MDHEN, CDR2 SYDVKM. The CDR3 runs 15 residues. The V and J ends lost 6 bases and 2 bases respectively, with 17 bases between them. The CDR3 spells CASRPGQLTTYEQYF. The DNA for the CDR3 is TGTGCCAGCAGGCCCGGACAGCTGACGACCTACGAGCAGTACTTC.

The genes are TRBV7-9 and TRBJ1-2, with 7 bases aligning to TRBD1. This CDR3 has 14 amino acids. The V and J ends lost 2 bases and 5 bases, in that order; junction bases with no gene match: 5. Germline V gene data show CDR1 as SEHNR and CDR2 as FQNEAQ (reference sequence). The CDR3 DNA is TGTGCCAGCAGCTTATGGGACAGCGTTTATGGCTACACCTTC. As protein: CASSLWDSVYGYTF.

There are a few counts of this clonotype. V gene TRBV2 combines with J gene TRBJ1-5; possible D gene TRBD1, 5 bases. The ends were cut back, 1 base at V and 4 bases at J, with 17 bases in the middle. CDR1 SNHLY and CDR2 FYNNEI come from the germline V gene. The CDR3 consists of 17 residues. For the CDR3, the DNA is TGTGCCAGCAGTGAAGATATCGGGGGGGTAGGGAATCAGCCCCAGCATTTT. As protein: CASSEDIGGVGNQPQHF.

Comment on this clonotype: This could be a read error, since a much larger clone is one nucleotide away. The chain is built from TRBV5-5 and TRBJ1-2, with D hard to call. Germline lookup yields CDR1 SGHKS and CDR2 YYEKEE (reference sequence). This CDR3 has 15 amino acids. V lost 1 base and J lost 5, with 15 bases in between. Here the CDR3 DNA reads TGTGCCAGCAGCTTGCTTTTGGAGGACGCTTATGGCTACACCTTC. Translation gives CASSLLLEDAYGYTF.

This clonotype was found many times. The V gene is TRBV2, the J gene TRBJ2-1, with TRBD2 matching over 9 bases. From germline, CDR1 is SNHLY and CDR2 FYNNEI. V gave up 8 bases and J gave up 3 bases; unmatched junction bases: 8. The CDR3 is 15 residues long. The CDR3, as DNA: TGTGCCAGCGGGGCGGGGGGGGTAAGCTACAATGAGCAGTTCTTC. This sequence encodes CASGAGGVSYNEQFF.

In its sample, this clonotype was seen many times. This chain uses TRBV5-1 with TRBJ1-1; D is undetermined. Germline lookup yields CDR1 SGHRS and CDR2 YFSETQ. The CDR3 loop spans 14 amino acids. V lost 0 bases and J 1 base, leaving 7 bases between the germline ends. The CDR3 reads CASSLVWQNTEAFF. CDR3 DNA: TGCGCCAGCAGCTTGGTTTGGCAGAACACTGAAGCTTTCTTT.

This clonotype was detected many times. The chain combines TRBV4-1 with TRBJ1-6, with 9 bases aligning to TRBD1. The germline CDR1 and CDR2 sequences are MGHRA and YSYEKL. The junction had 12 bases not matched to a gene; V was cut back by 3 bases and J by 9 bases. CDR3 length equals 17 residues. The CDR3 DNA sequence: TGCGCCAGCAGCCACGAACGGGGAACAGGGGGCTTTTCACCCCTCCACTTT. The encoded protein is CASSHERGTGGFSPLHF.

The chain employs TRBV7-9 and TRBJ2-5; D is perhaps TRBD1 or TRBD2 (5 bases each). There are 14 residues in the CDR3. V dropped 5 bases and J dropped 9 bases, with 19 bases sitting between them. Germline loops: CDR1 SEHNR, CDR2 FQNEAQ (reference sequence). Here the CDR3 reads CASSLGASGKAQYF. The DNA for the CDR3 is TGTGCCAGCAGCCTCGGGGCGTCGGGGAAGGCCCAGTACTTC.

The table lists this clonotype with many counts. V usage is TRBV29-1 and J usage is TRBJ1-2; no reliable D call. The CDR3 has 13 amino acids. V was pared by 2 bases and J by 6 bases, with 13 bases between. CDR1 is SQVTM, CDR2 ANQGSEA, per germline. The CDR3 nucleotides read TGCAGCGTTGAACGTAGGCCGCTTGATGGCTACACCTTC. Translating gives CSVERRPLDGYTF.

The V call is TRBV7-2, the J call TRBJ2-1; TRBD1 matches 7 bases. This CDR3 comprises 15 residues. Germline V lookup: CDR1 SGHTA, CDR2 FQGNSA. V shed 3 bases and J 6 bases; nucleotides not matched to a gene: 8. The CDR3 sequence is CASSLNRGTGNEQFF. Here the CDR3 DNA reads TGTGCCAGCAGCTTGAACAGGGGAACGGGCAATGAGCAGTTCTTC.

The chain joins TRBV11-2 to TRBJ2-3, with D unclear. Germline V gene data show CDR1 as SGHAT and CDR2 as FQNNGV. The V end was cut by 5 bases, the J end by 0 bases, with 12 bases between. The CDR3 is made up of 15 amino acids. The CDR3: CASSKSPRSTDTQYF. In DNA form, the CDR3 reads TGTGCCAGCAGCAAGTCCCCCCGAAGCACAGATACGCAGTATTTT.

In its sample, this clonotype was seen many times. This rearrangement joins TRBV7-9 to TRBJ1-6; 7 bases agree with TRBD1. Per germline, CDR1 SEHNR and CDR2 FQNEAQ (reference sequence). CDR3 length: 16 residues. The J segment lost 8 bases and the V segment lost 1 base, leaving 8 bases of the junction unmatched. The CDR3 DNA reads as TGTGCCAGCAGCTTAGGCACGGGACAGCCCTATTCACCCCTCCACTTT. Translated: CASSLGTGQPYSPLHF.

This clonotype was detected many times. The chain recombines TRBV7-9 with TRBJ2-5; 10 bases match TRBD2. After removal of 2 bases from V and 5 bases from J, the junction contained 11 bases not matched to a gene. The CDR3 spans 17 residues. CDR1 is SEHNR, CDR2 FQNEAQ, per germline (reference sequence). CDR3 DNA sequence: TGTGCCAGCAGCTTATTGCCCATTACTAGCGGGACGGAGACCCAGTACTTC. Encoded protein: CASSLLPITSGTETQYF.

This clonotype was detected ten times or more. V is TRBV5-1 and J is TRBJ2-7; the D call may be TRBD1 or TRBD2 (6 bases each). The germline V gene has CDR1 SGHRS and CDR2 YFSETQ. The CDR3 is 15 amino acids. V was cut by 3 bases and J by 7 bases, with 20 bases left in between. Here the CDR3 reads CASSSDGGLAPEQYF. CDR3 in DNA: TGCGCCAGCAGCTCGGATGGGGGCCTAGCGCCTGAGCAGTACTTC. Full variable domain (missing parts from reference TRBV5-1 and TRBJ2-7): KAGVTQTPRYLIKTRGQQVTLSCSPISGHRSVSWYQQTPGQGLQFLFEYFSETQRNKGNFPGRFSGRQFSNSRSEMNVSTLELGDSALYLCASSSDGGLAPEQYFGPGTRLTVT.

The chain uses TRBV7-2 and TRBJ1-5; D might be TRBD1 (5 bases). This CDR3 spans 15 amino acids. V lost 0 bases and J 3 bases, leaving 9 bases between the germline ends. The germline gives CDR1 SGHTA, CDR2 FQGNSA. The CDR3 here is CASSLAGTVNQPQHF. The DNA for the CDR3 is TGTGCCAGCAGCTTAGCGGGGACGGTCAATCAGCCCCAGCATTTT. The whole variable domain, remainder taken from reference TRBV7-2 and TRBJ1-5, is GAGVSQSPSNKVTEKGKDVELRCDPISGHTALYWYRQSLGQGLEFLIYFQGNSAPDKSGLPSDRFSAERTGGSVSTLTIQRTQQEDSAVYLCASSLAGTVNQPQHFGDGTRLSIL.